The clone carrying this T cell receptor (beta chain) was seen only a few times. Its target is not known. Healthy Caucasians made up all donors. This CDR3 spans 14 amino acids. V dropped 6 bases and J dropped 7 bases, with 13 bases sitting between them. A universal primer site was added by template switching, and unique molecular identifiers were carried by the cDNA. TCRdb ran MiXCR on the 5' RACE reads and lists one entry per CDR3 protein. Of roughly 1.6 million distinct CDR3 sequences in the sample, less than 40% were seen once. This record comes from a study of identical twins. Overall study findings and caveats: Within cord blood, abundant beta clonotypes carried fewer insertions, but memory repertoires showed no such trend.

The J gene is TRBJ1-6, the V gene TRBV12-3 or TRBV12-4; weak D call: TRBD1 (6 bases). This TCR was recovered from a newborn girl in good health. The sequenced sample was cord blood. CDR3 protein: CASSRDRPNSPLHF. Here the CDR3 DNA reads TGTGCCAGCAGCCGAGACAGGCCAAATTCACCCCTCCACTTT.